A selection of T cell receptor beta chains follows, all from one sample in a study of T cell repertoires in cytomegalovirus infection. Via MiXCR, TCRdb re-called the reads, giving one row per CDR3 protein. The sample has approximately 270,000 distinct CDR3 sequences; under 25% are singletons. Their antigens are not known. This material consisted of cultured PBMCs, taken from culture after CMV antigen stimulation. The receptors shown here come from a human donor in good health (CMV status not recorded). Some clones in this sample may be carry-over from other donors' samples. CDR3s include the opening cysteine and the closing phenylalanine or tryptophan. The D gene is left open where the match is weak. The size entry is marked missing in some rows and otherwise reads once, few, many or a size class.

-	TRBV7-2	TRBJ2-3	many	17	CASSSPGSGRSTDTQYF	TGTGCCAGCAGCTCCCCAGGGTCGGGCCGTAGCACAGATACGCAGTATTTT
TRBD2	TRBV20-1	TRBJ2-7	-	14	CSASVSGNSYEQYF	TGCAGTGCCAGCGTAAGCGGGAATTCCTACGAGCAGTACTTC
-	TRBV7-2	TRBJ2-3	many	11	CASRAKDTQYF	TGTGCCAGCAGGGCAAAAGATACGCAGTATTTT
-	TRBV5-3	TRBJ2-1	-	14	CARSVGTHYNEQFF	TGTGCCAGAAGCGTTGGGACCCACTACAATGAGCAGTTCTTC
-	TRBV6-2/TRBV6-3	TRBJ2-3	few	14	CASSYDSSTDTQYF	TGTGCCAGCAGTTATGACAGTAGCACAGATACGCAGTATTTT
-	TRBV5-6	TRBJ2-3	-	16	CASSFRLLAGADTQYF	TGTGCCAGCAGCTTCCGGCTGCTTGCCGGGGCAGATACGCAGTATTTT
TRBD1	TRBV11-2	TRBJ1-1	many	14	CASSRTGGNTEAFF	TGTGCCAGCAGCCGGACAGGGGGGAACACTGAAGCTTTCTTT
TRBD2	TRBV24-1	TRBJ2-1	-	16	CATSDPGTSGKVEQFF	TGTGCCACCAGTGACCCCGGGACTAGCGGGAAGGTTGAGCAGTTCTTC
-	TRBV15	TRBJ1-1	-	14	CATSRDLEGVEAFF	TGTGCCACCAGCAGAGATTTGGAGGGGGTTGAAGCTTTCTTT
TRBD2	TRBV5-1	TRBJ2-5	few	16	CASSLVAGEYQETQYF	TGCGCCAGCAGCTTGGTAGCGGGGGAGTACCAAGAGACCCAGTACTTC
-	TRBV12-3/TRBV12-4	TRBJ1-3	-	14	CASSLVWDGNTIYF	TGTGCCAGCAGTTTGGTTTGGGATGGAAACACCATATATTTT
-	TRBV6-2/TRBV6-3	TRBJ2-1	-	12	CASSYAGFEQFF	TGTGCCAGCAGTTACGCGGGGTTTGAGCAGTTCTTC
-	TRBV19	TRBJ1-5	-	10	CATGAQPQHF	TGTGCCACCGGGGCGCAGCCCCAGCATTTT
TRBD2	TRBV24-1	TRBJ2-1	-	16	CATSDLTSGRAGEQFF	TGTGCCACCAGTGACTTGACTAGCGGGAGGGCCGGCGAGCAGTTCTTC
-	TRBV7-8	TRBJ1-3	many	13	CASSSRSGNTIYF	TGTGCCAGCAGTAGCCGCTCTGGAAACACCATATATTTT
-	TRBV7-9	TRBJ1-4	many	14	CASSSTTTNEKLFF	TGTGCCAGCAGCTCCACCACAACTAATGAAAAACTGTTTTTT
-	TRBV12-3/TRBV12-4	TRBJ2-4	few	15	CASSWTGGSKNIQYF	TGTGCCAGCAGTTGGACTGGCGGGTCCAAAAACATTCAGTACTTC
-	TRBV27	TRBJ1-5	-	15	CASSSPGAHYQPQHF	TGTGCCAGCAGTTCCCCTGGGGCCCACTATCAGCCCCAGCATTTT
-	TRBV29-1	TRBJ2-3	-	15	CSVDWTIPSTDTQYF	TGCAGCGTTGATTGGACTATCCCCAGCACAGATACGCAGTATTTT
TRBD2	TRBV7-6	TRBJ2-5	-	16	CASSLGLAGTQETQYF	TGTGCCAGCAGCTTAGGGCTAGCGGGAACTCAAGAGACCCAGTACTTC
TRBD1	TRBV7-9	TRBJ2-1	-	15	CASSLGTGRYIEQFF	TGTGCCAGCAGCTTGGGGACAGGGCGGTACATTGAGCAGTTCTTC
TRBD1	TRBV28	TRBJ2-1	few	13	CASSLATGKEQFF	TGTGCCAGCAGTTTAGCGACAGGGAAGGAGCAGTTCTTC
-	TRBV10-3	TRBJ2-3	few	13	CAISESETDTQYF	TGTGCCATCAGTGAAAGTGAGACAGATACGCAGTATTTT
-	TRBV6-2/TRBV6-3	TRBJ2-3	many	17	CASRPLTSRSVADTQYF	TGTGCCAGCAGACCACTGACTAGTCGGTCTGTCGCAGATACGCAGTATTTT
-	TRBV5-1	TRBJ2-7	-	13	CASSLASDYEQYF	TGCGCCAGCAGCTTGGCTTCAGACTACGAGCAGTACTTC
-	TRBV20-1	TRBJ2-3	few	14	CSASIVASTDTQYF	TGCAGTGCTAGTATAGTAGCAAGCACAGATACGCAGTATTTT
-	TRBV7-3	TRBJ2-1	many	16	CASSLIATVTYNEQFF	TGTGCCAGCAGCTTAATCGCGACAGTTACTTACAATGAGCAGTTCTTC
-	TRBV7-2	TRBJ2-1	-	14	CASSLVWDSNEQFF	TGTGCCAGCAGCTTAGTGTGGGACTCCAATGAGCAGTTCTTC
-	TRBV7-8	TRBJ2-1	many	15	CASSLGAGVDNEQFF	TGTGCCAGCAGCTTAGGCGCTGGGGTAGACAATGAGCAGTTCTTC
TRBD2	TRBV6-1	TRBJ2-3	many	19	CASSDSGLIWHAHTDTQYF	TGTGCCAGCAGTGATAGCGGGCTTATCTGGCACGCCCACACAGATACGCAGTATTTT
-	TRBV12-3/TRBV12-4	TRBJ1-1	many	14	CASSPGLMNTEAFF	TGTGCCAGCAGTCCGGGACTGATGAACACTGAAGCTTTCTTT
-	TRBV7-9	TRBJ1-1	-	14	CASKPGVQGTEAFF	TGTGCCAGCAAACCGGGGGTGCAGGGCACTGAAGCTTTCTTT
TRBD1	TRBV27	TRBJ1-5	few	16	CASSPRDRAGSQPQHF	TGTGCCAGCAGTCCCCGGGACAGGGCAGGAAGTCAGCCCCAGCATTTT
TRBD2	TRBV6-6	TRBJ2-7	-	14	CASRTSGLSYEQYF	TGTGCCAGTAGAACTAGCGGTCTTTCCTACGAGCAGTACTTC
-	TRBV28	TRBJ1-1	-	12	CASRDGNTEAFF	TGTGCCAGCAGGGACGGGAACACTGAAGCTTTCTTT
TRBD2	TRBV12-3/TRBV12-4	TRBJ2-1	many	16	CASSHPPGLAFYEQFF	TGTGCCAGCAGCCACCCTCCGGGACTAGCGTTTTATGAGCAGTTCTTC
TRBD1	TRBV12-3/TRBV12-4	TRBJ2-1	-	16	CASSPIGQGAHNEQFF	TGTGCCAGCAGTCCGATAGGACAGGGAGCCCACAATGAGCAGTTCTTC
-	TRBV11-2	TRBJ1-3	few	16	CASSLGAGISGNTIYF	TGTGCCAGCAGCTTAGGGGCAGGCATCTCTGGAAACACCATATATTTT
TRBD2	TRBV7-2	TRBJ2-1	few	18	CASSLALAGGPENNEQFF	TGTGCCAGCAGCTTAGCCCTAGCGGGAGGGCCAGAGAACAATGAGCAGTTCTTC
TRBD2	TRBV27	TRBJ2-5	many	18	CASSTLAGGPVWRETQYF	TGTGCCAGCAGTACCTTAGCGGGAGGGCCGGTGTGGAGGGAGACCCAGTACTTC
-	TRBV20-1	TRBJ2-2	-	15	CSARGTAVGAGELFF	TGCAGTGCTAGAGGGACAGCGGTCGGGGCCGGGGAGCTGTTTTTT
-	TRBV7-2	TRBJ2-7	many	12	CASSFPHLEQYF	TGTGCCAGCAGCTTCCCCCATCTCGAGCAGTACTTC
TRBD2	TRBV29-1	TRBJ2-2	-	13	CSVDVAGAGELFF	TGCAGCGTTGACGTGGCGGGAGCCGGGGAGCTGTTTTTT
-	TRBV7-6	TRBJ1-1	-	14	CASSLGGAETEAFF	TGTGCCAGCAGCTTAGGGGGCGCGGAGACTGAAGCTTTCTTT
-	TRBV30	TRBJ1-2	-	11	CACSTGYGYTF	TGTGCCTGCTCGACAGGTTATGGCTACACCTTC
-	TRBV7-2	TRBJ2-1	once	15	CASSLSTVRGNEQFF	TGTGCCAGCAGTTTAAGTACCGTTAGAGGGAATGAGCAGTTCTTC
-	TRBV7-6	TRBJ1-5	many	14	CASSLNPGNQPQHF	TGTGCCAGCAGCTTAAACCCGGGGAATCAGCCCCAGCATTTT
TRBD2	TRBV10-3	TRBJ2-1	-	15	CAISESMGLAGEQFF	TGTGCCATCAGTGAGTCGATGGGTTTAGCGGGAGAGCAGTTCTTC
TRBD2	TRBV20-1	TRBJ2-1	-	15	CSAGSGRSSYNEQFF	TGCAGTGCGGGTAGCGGGAGGAGCTCCTACAATGAGCAGTTCTTC
-	TRBV7-8	TRBJ2-1	many	17	CASSPVVGQSSYNEQFF	TGTGCCAGCAGTCCCGTCGTGGGCCAATCCTCCTACAATGAGCAGTTCTTC
-	TRBV7-6	TRBJ2-3	few	15	CASSLNPGVVDTQYF	TGTGCCAGCAGCTTAAACCCAGGGGTGGTAGATACGCAGTATTTT
-	TRBV6-6	TRBJ2-5	few	15	CASSLQGSYQETQYF	TGTGCCAGCAGCTTACAGGGATCGTACCAAGAGACCCAGTACTTC
-	TRBV9	TRBJ1-5	few	14	CASSRTGDGQPQHF	TGTGCCAGCAGCCGCACGGGTGATGGCCAGCCCCAGCATTTT
-	TRBV20-1	TRBJ2-3	-	15	CSARDPGDSTDTQYF	TGCAGTGCTAGAGATCCGGGGGATAGCACAGATACGCAGTATTTT
-	TRBV19	TRBJ1-3	many	12	CASSLIGNTIYF	TGTGCCAGTAGTTTAATCGGAAACACCATATATTTT
-	TRBV20-1	TRBJ1-1	-	15	CSAREIKKDRTEAFF	TGCAGTGCTAGAGAAATCAAAAAGGATCGGACTGAAGCTTTCTTT
-	TRBV20-1	TRBJ2-7	many	12	CSAYGTHYEQYF	TGCAGTGCTTATGGGACTCACTACGAGCAGTACTTC